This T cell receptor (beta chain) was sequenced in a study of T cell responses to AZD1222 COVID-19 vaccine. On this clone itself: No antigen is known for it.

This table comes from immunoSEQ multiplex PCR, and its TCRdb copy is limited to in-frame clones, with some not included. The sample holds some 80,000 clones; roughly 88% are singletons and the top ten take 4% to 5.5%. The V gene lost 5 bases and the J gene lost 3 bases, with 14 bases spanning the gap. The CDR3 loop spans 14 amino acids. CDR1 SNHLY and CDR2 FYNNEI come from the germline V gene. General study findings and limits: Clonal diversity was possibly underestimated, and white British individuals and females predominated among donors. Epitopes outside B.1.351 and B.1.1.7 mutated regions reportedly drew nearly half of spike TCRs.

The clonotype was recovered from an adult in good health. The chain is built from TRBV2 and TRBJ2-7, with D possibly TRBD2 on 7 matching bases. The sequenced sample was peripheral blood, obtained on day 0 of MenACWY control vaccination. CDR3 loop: CASSLGGGFYEQYF. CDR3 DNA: TGTGCCAGCAGTCTAGGGGGGGGATTCTACGAGCAGTACTTC.